This entry concerns a single T cell receptor (beta chain). The CDR3 covers 16 residues. V lost 4 bases to trimming and J lost 7 bases; unmatched junction nucleotides: 15. Germline V gene lookup returns CDR1 LGHDT and CDR2 YNNKEL (reference sequence). Flow cytometry had shown expanded CD8+CD57+ cells in the patients chosen for sequencing. TCR beta VDJ and CDR3 profiling used genomic DNA as template. TCRdb re-analysed the reads in MiXCR, keeping a single row per CDR3 protein. The data show 200,000 to 300,000 distinct CDR3 sequences, more than 45% seen once. This entry comes from a study of CD8+CD57+ T cells in acquired aplastic anemia.

The TCR was taken from a human donor with aplastic anemia. The rearrangement joins TRBV3-1 to TRBJ2-7; 8 bases agree with TRBD2. Sequencing used sorted CD4+, CD8+, or CD8+CD57+ T cells (not recorded which) from PBMCs. CDR3 sequence: CASSPEREFLSDEQYF. The CDR3 DNA is TGTGCCAGCAGCCCTGAGCGGGAGTTCCTTAGCGATGAGCAGTACTTC.